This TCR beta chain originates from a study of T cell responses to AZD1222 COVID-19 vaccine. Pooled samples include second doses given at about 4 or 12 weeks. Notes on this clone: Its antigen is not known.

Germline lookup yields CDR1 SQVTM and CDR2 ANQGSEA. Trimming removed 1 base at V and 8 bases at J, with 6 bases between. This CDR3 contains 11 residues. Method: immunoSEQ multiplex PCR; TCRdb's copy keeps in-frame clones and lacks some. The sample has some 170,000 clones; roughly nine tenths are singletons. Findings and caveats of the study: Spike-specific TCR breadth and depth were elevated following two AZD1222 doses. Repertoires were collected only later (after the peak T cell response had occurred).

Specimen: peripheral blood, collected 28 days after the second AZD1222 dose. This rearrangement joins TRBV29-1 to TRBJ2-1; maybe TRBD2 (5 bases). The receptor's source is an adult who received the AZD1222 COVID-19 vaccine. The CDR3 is CSVEGGYEQFF. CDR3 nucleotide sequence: TGCAGCGTTGAAGGAGGGTATGAGCAGTTCTTC.